The TCR beta chain described here comes from a study of cytomegalovirus exposure and HLA in healthy donors. Study-level results: Some TCR beta chains (roughly 160 of them) were listed as cytomegalovirus-associated. In a later analysis, donors in an Asian-associated ancestry cluster reportedly had fewer N-insertions in productive TCRs than the cohort mean.

CDR1 MDHEN and CDR2 SYDVKM come from the germline V gene. The CDR3 sequence is 15 residues long. Trimming pared 3 bases from V and 0 bases from J, leaving 8 bases between. The PCR contained 60 Vbeta and 13 Jbeta primers. Assay used: immunoSEQ multiplex PCR; TCRdb lists only in-frame clones, some missing. The table includes about 170,000 clones, over 70% detected once. Remarks on this clone: Its antigen remains unidentified.

Sequenced sample: PBMCs. The chain uses TRBV28 and TRBJ1-4, with D perhaps matching TRBD1 (5 bases). The origin of this receptor is a female donor in good health and CMV-seronegative. The CDR3 here is CASSFDRPTNEKLFF. In nucleotides, the CDR3 is TGTGCCAGCAGTTTCGACAGACCAACTAATGAAAAACTGTTTTTT. Looking up the rest from reference TRBV28 and TRBJ1-4 gives the full variable domain: DVKVTQSSRYLVKRTGEKVFLECVQDMDHENMFWYRQDPGLGLRLIYFSYDVKMKEKGDIPEGYSVSREKKERFSLILESASTNQTSMYLCASSFDRPTNEKLFFGSGTQLSVL.